A single sample is the source of the 30 T cell receptor beta chains below, sequenced in a study of blood T cell repertoires in COVID-19. The repertoire was sequenced with immunoSEQ multiplex PCR; TCRdb's copy has only in-frame clones and lacks some. The profile shows around 130,000 clones, 85% to 90% of them singletons. Source material: peripheral blood. These receptors all stem from a man aged 55 to 70 with acute or convalescent COVID-19.

For the CDR3, the DNA is TGTGCCAGCAGCCTTCGACAGCTCTACGAGCAGTACTTC. Its translation is CASSLRQLYEQYF. J is TRBJ2-7 and V is TRBV3-1 (or the pseudogene TRBV3-2); D might be TRBD1 (5 bases). The CDR3 extends over 13 amino acids. V shed 4 bases and J shed 3 bases, with 10 bases lying between them. Germline CDR1 reads LGHDT; CDR2 reads YNNKEL (reference sequence).

The V gene is TRBV4-1, the J gene TRBJ2-7; the match to TRBD2 covers 11 bases. CDR1 MGHRA and CDR2 YSYEKL come from the germline V gene. The CDR3 is made up of 14 amino acids. The V and J ends lost 3 bases and 6 bases, in that order; junction bases with no gene match: 4. CDR3 nucleotide sequence: TGCGCCAGCAGCCAGGTAGCGGGAGGGCTCGAGCAGTACTTC. Amino acid sequence: CASSQVAGGLEQYF.

The gene calls are TRBV6-5 and TRBJ1-4, with D hard to call. The ends were cut back, 6 bases at V and 7 bases at J, with 15 bases in the middle. Germline CDR1 is MNHEY and CDR2 is SVGAGI. There are 14 residues in the CDR3. The CDR3 sequence: CASRSPGGGEKLFF. CDR3 nucleotide sequence: TGTGCCAGCAGAAGCCCCGGAGGTGGTGAAAAACTGTTTTTT.

The rearrangement links TRBV5-8 to TRBJ1-2, with 9 bases that match TRBD1. This CDR3 has 15 residues. The germline CDR1 and CDR2 sequences are SGHTS and YDEGEE. Unmatched junction bases numbered 8, after V lost 4 bases and J lost 4 bases. The chain's CDR3 is CASSLQQGAVYGYTF. The CDR3 bases are TGTGCCAGCAGCCTTCAACAGGGGGCCGTCTATGGCTACACCTTC. The full variable domain, rest sourced from reference TRBV5-8 and TRBJ1-2, is EAGVTQSPTHLIKTRGQQATLRCSPISGHTSVYWYQQALGLGLQFLLWYDEGEERNRGNFPPRFSGRQFPNYSSELNVNALELEDSALYLCASSLQQGAVYGYTFGSGTRLTVV.

This chain joins TRBV28 and TRBJ2-1; TRBD2 might be the D (6 bases). Trimming took off 3 bases at V and 12 bases at J, with 18 bases between the two ends. This CDR3 is 14 amino acids long. The germline V gene encodes CDR1 MDHEN and CDR2 SYDVKM. CDR3 region: CASSFGTAGSGQFF. CDR3 DNA: TGTGCCAGCAGTTTTGGGACTGCCGGATCGGGGCAGTTCTTC.

The rearrangement joins TRBV2 to TRBJ1-3; TRBD1 matches 7 bases. Trimming at V came to 9 bases and at J to 0 bases, leaving 5 bases not matched to a gene. Germline V lookup: CDR1 SNHLY, CDR2 FYNNEI. The CDR3 has 14 residues. Here the CDR3 DNA reads TGTGCCAGTTTGACAGGGAACTCTGGAAACACCATATATTTT. Its protein product is CASLTGNSGNTIYF.

This sequence joins TRBV7-2 and TRBJ2-5; no definite D call. Germline lookup yields CDR1 SGHTA and CDR2 FQGNSA. This CDR3 region has 15 residues. V shed 0 bases and J shed 1 base, with 9 bases lying between them. CDR3 in DNA: TGTGCCAGCAGCTTAGCCCGCAGATTCCAAGAGACCCAGTACTTC. This translates into CASSLARRFQETQYF.

The J gene is TRBJ2-3, the V gene TRBV30; maybe TRBD1 (6 bases). From germline, CDR1 is GTSNPN and CDR2 SVGIG (reference sequence). V was trimmed by 3 bases and J by 2 bases, leaving 9 bases between them. The CDR3 extends over 13 amino acids. The CDR3 DNA follows: TGTGCCTGGAGCCGGGACAACACAGATACGCAGTATTTT. It yields the protein CAWSRDNTDTQYF.

The chain has TRBV7-8 and TRBJ1-1; D possibly corresponds to TRBD1 (5 bases). V dropped 5 bases and J dropped 4 bases, with 14 bases sitting between them. Germline values: CDR1 SGHVS, CDR2 FQNEAQ. This CDR3 is built from 14 residues. CDR3 DNA sequence: TGTGCCAGCAGCGAAACAGGAGTTCTCACTGAAGCTTTCTTT. It translates to CASSETGVLTEAFF. Full variable domain (missing parts from reference TRBV7-8 and TRBJ1-1): GAGVSQSPRYKVAKRGQDVALRCDPISGHVSLFWYQQALGQGPEFLTYFQNEAQLDKSGLPSDRFFAERPEGSVSTLKIQRTQQEDSAVYLCASSETGVLTEAFFGQGTRLTVV.

Points on this clone: The junction shows a germline mismatch at one end, possibly a read error. V gene TRBV6-2 or TRBV6-3 combines with J gene TRBJ1-5; D ambiguous. The CDR3 loop spans 11 amino acids. Looked up from germline, CDR1 is MNHEY and CDR2 is SVGEGT. The chain's CDR3 is CASSYQAWSVF. The DNA of the CDR3 is TGTGCCAGCAGTTACCAGGCATGGTCGGTTTTT.

The rearrangement uses TRBV5-4 and TRBJ2-3; 7 nucleotides agree with TRBD1. V shed 4 bases, J shed 1 base, and the junction held 6 bases outside the gene matches. The CDR3 sequence is 15 residues long. Germline V gene data show CDR1 as SGHNT and CDR2 as YYREEE (reference sequence). The chain's CDR3 is CASSGQGVGTDTQYF. The CDR3 DNA sequence: TGTGCCAGCAGCGGGCAGGGGGTCGGCACAGATACGCAGTATTTT.

The chain is built from TRBV9 and TRBJ1-6; tentatively, D is TRBD1 (5 bases). This CDR3 spans 16 amino acids. CDR1 and CDR2 (germline): SGDLS, YYNGEE. The V gene lost 3 bases and the J gene lost 10 bases, with 20 bases spanning the gap. This chain's CDR3 is CASSGQDSGGKSPLHF. In nucleotides, the CDR3 is TGTGCCAGCAGCGGTCAGGACTCCGGGGGGAAATCACCCCTCCACTTT.

This chain links TRBV4-3 with TRBJ1-1; 7 nucleotides match TRBD1. The ends lost 1 base at V and 8 bases at J; junction bases unmatched: 13. The CDR3 is made up of 16 amino acids. CDR1 and CDR2 (germline): LGHNA, YSLEER. In DNA form, the CDR3 reads TGCGCCAGCAGCCAAGCCCAGGGCAGACCGGACAGGGAAGCTTTCTTT. Translating it yields CASSQAQGRPDREAFF.

The genes are TRBV5-4 and TRBJ2-1; D perhaps matches TRBD1 (5 bases). V shed 3 bases and J shed 6 bases, with 13 bases lying between them. This CDR3 is 14 amino acids long. From germline, CDR1 is SGHNT and CDR2 YYREEE (reference sequence). The CDR3 DNA is TGTGCCAGCAGCTACGACAGCTCAATCAATGAGCAGTTCTTC. Its translation is CASSYDSSINEQFF. Full variable domain (outside the CDR3, taken from reference TRBV5-4 and TRBJ2-1): ETGVTQSPTHLIKTRGQQVTLRCSSQSGHNTVSWYQQALGQGPQFIFQYYREEENGRGNFPPRFSGLQFPNYSSELNVNALELDDSALYLCASSYDSSINEQFFGPGTRLTVL.

The V and J genes are TRBV28 and TRBJ2-3; the match to TRBD2 covers 11 bases. The germline V gene has CDR1 MDHEN and CDR2 SYDVKM. V shed 3 bases and J 3 bases; nucleotides not matched to a gene: 5. The CDR3 is made up of 16 amino acids. The CDR3 is CASSFLAGGGTDTQYF. The CDR3 nucleotides are TGTGCCAGCAGTTTTTTAGCGGGAGGGGGAACAGATACGCAGTATTTT.

This clone has more than one count but fewer than ten. V gene TRBV28 combines with J gene TRBJ1-1, with D perhaps matching TRBD1 (6 bases). V shed 2 bases and J shed 5 bases, with 15 bases lying between them. The CDR3 sequence is 15 residues long. Germline CDR1 and CDR2: MDHEN and SYDVKM. CDR3 nucleotide sequence: TGTGCCAGCAGTTTACCGCAGGGGTGGGGAACTGAAGCTTTCTTT. Translation: CASSLPQGWGTEAFF.

This chain joins TRBV6-6 and TRBJ2-5, with D tentatively TRBD1 (5 bases). Germline V lookup: CDR1 MNHNY, CDR2 SVGAGI (reference sequence). This CDR3 has 13 amino acids. V lost 8 bases, J lost 1 base, and 11 bases lay in between. This CDR3 is CASEGQGQETQYF. The DNA of the CDR3 is TGTGCCAGCGAAGGGCAGGGCCAAGAGACCCAGTACTTC.

V is TRBV5-1 and J is TRBJ2-3; TRBD1 might be the D (6 bases). The length of the CDR3 is 16 residues. Trimming took 1 base from V and 3 from J, leaving 15 bases between them. The germline CDR1 and CDR2 sequences are SGHRS and YFSETQ. CDR3 sequence: CASSLNRESGTDTQYF. The CDR3 DNA is TGCGCCAGCAGCTTGAACAGGGAAAGTGGTACAGATACGCAGTATTTT.

The rearrangement links TRBV7-6 to TRBJ1-2; no clear D. The V end was cut by 5 bases, the J end by 4 bases, with 11 bases between. Germline V gene data show CDR1 as SGHVS and CDR2 as FNYEAQ. The CDR3 loop spans 13 amino acids. The DNA for the CDR3 is TGTGCCAGCAGCCATTCACCTAGCTATGGCTACACCTTC. Translating gives CASSHSPSYGYTF.

This clone was seen only a few times. Germline is not matched at one junction end, which may reflect a read error. The genes are TRBV18 and TRBJ2-7; TRBD2 agrees at 7 bases. The CDR3 has 13 residues. Looked up from germline, CDR1 is KGHSH and CDR2 is LQKENI. CDR3 in DNA: TGTGCCAGCTCACCGGAGACTAGCAGTCACGGCCACTTC. Residues: CASSPETSSHGHF.

The rearrangement uses TRBV3-1 (or the pseudogene TRBV3-2) and TRBJ2-5; 8 positions agree with TRBD2. This CDR3 spans 22 amino acids. V trimming: 0 bases; J trimming: 1 base; junction bases outside the gene matches: 22. Germline V gene sequence: CDR1 LGHDT, CDR2 YNNKEL (reference sequence). The CDR3 region has the DNA TGTGCCAGCAGCCAAGATCACGTGGCGGGGAGGGGCTGGCGGGGGGTCCAAGAGACCCAGTACTTC. Protein: CASSQDHVAGRGWRGVQETQYF.

V usage is TRBV30 and J usage is TRBJ1-1, with 7 bases matching TRBD1. Germline values: CDR1 GTSNPN, CDR2 SVGIG (reference sequence). V lost 2 bases to trimming and J lost 1 base; unmatched junction nucleotides: 4. This CDR3 contains 14 residues. CDR3 sequence reads: CAWSRQGGNTEAFF. CDR3 DNA sequence: TGTGCCTGGAGTAGACAGGGTGGGAACACTGAAGCTTTCTTT.

V usage is TRBV2 and J usage is TRBJ2-7, with D hard to call. The germline CDR1 and CDR2 sequences are SNHLY and FYNNEI. V dropped 9 bases and J dropped 2 bases, with 8 bases sitting between them. The CDR3 has 11 residues. CDR3 sequence reads: CASNTPYEQYF. The CDR3 DNA follows: TGTGCCAGTAACACCCCCTACGAGCAGTACTTC.

The chain links TRBV9 to TRBJ2-2; 8 positions agree with TRBD1. From germline, CDR1 is SGDLS and CDR2 YYNGEE. The CDR3 covers 15 residues. V shed 5 bases, J shed 3 bases, and the junction held 6 bases outside the gene matches. CDR3 in DNA: TGTGCCAGCAGTGACCCGGACAGGGACACCGGGGAGCTGTTTTTT. This encodes CASSDPDRDTGELFF. The full variable domain, completed using reference TRBV9 and TRBJ2-2, is DSGVTQTPKHLITATGQRVTLRCSPRSGDLSVYWYQQSLDQGLQFLIQYYNGEERAKGNILERFSAQQFPDLHSELNLSSLELGDSALYFCASSDPDRDTGELFFGEGSRLTVL.

The chain uses TRBV6-6 and TRBJ1-4, with 9 bases identical to TRBD1. Germline assignment: CDR1 MNHNY and CDR2 SVGAGI (reference sequence). This CDR3 has 16 amino acids. The J segment lost 2 bases and the V segment lost 2 bases, leaving 3 bases of the junction unmatched. The DNA for the CDR3 is TGTGCCAGCAGTTACCGGGGGACAGGGACTAATGAAAAACTGTTTTTT. Its protein is CASSYRGTGTNEKLFF.

The chain has TRBV10-3 and TRBJ1-6; 7 bases are shared with TRBD1. With 3 bases clipped from V and 7 bases from J, the junction kept 6 bases outside the gene matches. Per germline, CDR1 ENHRY and CDR2 SYGVKD. The CDR3 spans 15 residues. CDR3 bases: TGTGCCATCAGTGATGAGGGGGCTTTAAATTCACCCCTCCACTTT. This translates into CAISDEGALNSPLHF.

The chain carries TRBV4-3 and TRBJ2-1, with TRBD2 identical over 9 bases. V was pared by 3 bases and J by 0 bases, with 9 bases of the junction left unmatched. The CDR3 has 18 residues. Looked up from germline, CDR1 is LGHNA and CDR2 is YSLEER. The CDR3 protein is CASSQTPLAGSSYNEQFF. Written as DNA, the CDR3 is TGCGCCAGCAGCCAGACCCCCCTAGCGGGAAGCTCCTACAATGAGCAGTTCTTC.

This clone was counted only a few times. The chain joins TRBV10-2 to TRBJ1-6; possible D gene TRBD1, 5 bases. The CDR3 contains 14 residues. Trimming shortened V by 3 bases and J by 7 bases, and 10 bases separated the two germline ends. Looked up from germline, CDR1 is WSHSY and CDR2 is SAAADI. The CDR3 spells CASSDKTDNSPLHF. As DNA, the CDR3 is TGCGCCAGCAGTGATAAGACAGACAATTCACCCCTCCACTTT.

This chain joins TRBV6-5 and TRBJ2-7; 8 nucleotides line up with TRBD1. Trimming cost V 6 bases and J 2 bases; bases outside gene matches: 6. The CDR3 has 14 amino acids. Germline-derived CDR1 and CDR2 are MNHEY and SVGAGI. CDR3 amino acids: CASRLTGQAYEQYF. The CDR3, as DNA: TGTGCCAGCAGGCTTACGGGACAGGCCTACGAGCAGTACTTC.

This clone was counted once. The V and J genes are TRBV6-1 and TRBJ1-3; 7 bases match TRBD1. Losses at the gene ends were 3 bases for V and 6 bases for J; bases not matched to a gene: 5. Germline assignment: CDR1 MNHNS and CDR2 SASEGT. CDR3 size: 14 residues. The CDR3 region is CASSEFRGANTIYF. The DNA of the CDR3 is TGTGCCAGCAGTGAGTTCAGGGGGGCAAACACCATATATTTT.